The clone carrying this TCR beta chain was found once. The antigen is unknown. This record belongs to a study of vaccination and CD4 T cells after COVID-19. Per germline, CDR1 MNHEY and CDR2 SMNVEV (reference sequence). This CDR3 has 13 amino acids. V dropped 9 bases and J dropped 9 bases, with 18 bases sitting between them. With the Oncomine TCR Beta short-read assay, DNA from cultured CD4+ T cells was sequenced. MiXCR was run by TCRdb on the PCR reads, yielding one entry per CDR3 protein. The sample has about 19,000 distinct CDR3 sequences; roughly 48% are singletons. Treatment: roughly 10-day PBMC culture with coronavirus spike peptide pools or control peptides (ViraFEST assay).

The input for sequencing was CD4+ T cells from blood, cultured in vitro, taken before SARS-CoV-2 vaccination. The chain recombines TRBV27 with TRBJ2-1; no firm D call. The receptor comes from a human donor who had recovered from COVID-19. The CDR3 nucleotides read TGTGCCAGTACGGCTTCTAGTTTCGGTGAGCAGTTCTTC. Translated: CASTASSFGEQFF.